Sequencing of this T cell receptor beta chain was carried out in a study of chemoradiotherapy in HPV16-positive cancers. Germline lookup yields CDR1 SGDLS and CDR2 YYNGEE. Trimming took off 6 bases at V and 0 bases at J, with 14 bases between the two ends. This CDR3 spans 15 amino acids. TCRdb keeps only in-frame clones here, not all; method: immunoSEQ multiplex PCR. In the table there are around 53,000 clones, over 85% of which are singletons. The rearrangement joins TRBV9 to TRBJ2-3, with unresolved D. The receptor comes from a human donor with HPV-associated anogenital cancer. Sequences were derived from blood, sampled from a patient who underwent chemoradiotherapy. The CDR3 region is CASTLSAGSTDTQYF. Written as DNA, the CDR3 is TGTGCCAGCACTCTAAGCGCAGGAAGCACAGATACGCAGTATTTT.